A single sample is the source of the 21 T cell receptor beta chains below, sequenced in a study of blood T cell repertoires in COVID-19 (dated by TCRdb to between 2020 and 2021). The library came from the immunoSEQ multiplex PCR assay. What TCRdb holds here is the immuneACCESS table cut down to in-frame rearrangements. Part of the clones is not present; checked against another copy, under half of the missing clones reflect an unresolved V gene, and the others are unexplained. The sample table lists around 160,000 clones, 84% of them with a count of one. The ten largest clones take up about 39% of the sample. The sequenced material came from peripheral blood. Source of these receptors: a human donor in a cohort sampled during active COVID-19.

V is TRBV19 and J is TRBJ2-4; maybe TRBD1 (5 bases). This CDR3 has 13 amino acids. Germline V gene data show CDR1 as LNHDA and CDR2 as SQIVND (reference sequence). V lost 7 bases and J lost 7, with 14 bases in between. The CDR3 spells CASTRQGGNIQYF. CDR3 in DNA: TGTGCCAGTACGCGGCAGGGTGGCAACATTCAGTACTTC. Full variable domain (remainder filled in from reference TRBV19 and TRBJ2-4): DGGITQSPKYLFRKEGQNVTLSCEQNLNHDAMYWYRQDPGQGLRLIYYSQIVNDFQKGDIAEGYSVSREKKESFPLTVTSAQKNPTAFYLCASTRQGGNIQYFGAGTRLSVL.

This rearrangement joins TRBV18 to TRBJ2-2; perhaps TRBD2 as D (5 bases). Trimming removed 1 base at V and 1 base at J, with 13 bases between. Looked up from germline, CDR1 is KGHSH and CDR2 is LQKENI. The CDR3 loop spans 17 amino acids. The CDR3 reads CASSPQHTDLNTGELFF. The CDR3 coding sequence is TGTGCCAGCTCACCACAGCATACGGACTTGAACACCGGGGAGCTGTTTTTT. The variable domain in full, with the rest retrieved from reference TRBV18 and TRBJ2-2, is NAGVMQNPRHLVRRRGQEARLRCSPMKGHSHVYWYRQLPEEGLKFMVYLQKENIIDESGMPKERFSAEFPKEGPSILRIQQVVRGDSAAYFCASSPQHTDLNTGELFFGEGSRLTVL.

The chain couples TRBV7-8 to TRBJ1-1; 8 bases are a match to TRBD1. The CDR3 spans 16 residues. Germline V gene sequence: CDR1 SGHVS, CDR2 FQNEAQ. The J segment lost 1 base and the V segment lost 6 bases, leaving 10 bases of the junction unmatched. The CDR3: CASRIMQGASNTEAFF. The CDR3 DNA reads TGTGCCAGCAGGATCATGCAGGGGGCCTCGAACACTGAAGCTTTCTTT.

This clone has a single count. The chain has TRBV6-1 and TRBJ1-2, with D possibly TRBD1 on 5 matching bases. Trimming removed 3 bases from V and 6 bases from J, with 11 bases in between. Germline V gene lookup returns CDR1 MNHNS and CDR2 SASEGT. The CDR3 has 13 residues. CDR3 region: CASSEVQGNGYTF. As DNA, the CDR3 is TGTGCCAGCAGTGAGGTGCAGGGAAATGGCTACACCTTC.

The chain is built from TRBV11-2 and TRBJ1-6; D possibly corresponds to TRBD1 (5 bases). The CDR3 has 14 residues. The germline V gene has CDR1 SGHAT and CDR2 FQNNGV. With 0 bases removed from V and 6 bases from J, the gap between germline ends came to 6 bases. CDR3 sequence: CASSLDRVNSPLHF. Written as DNA, the CDR3 is TGTGCCAGCAGCTTAGACAGGGTTAATTCACCCCTCCACTTT.

In nucleotides, the CDR3 is TGCAGTGCTGGTGTGGGACAGGGGTTTAAAGGGACCCAGTACTTC. Translation: CSAGVGQGFKGTQYF. The V gene is TRBV20-1, the J gene TRBJ2-5; 10 nucleotides agree with TRBD1. Looked up from germline, CDR1 is DFQATT and CDR2 is SNEGSKA (reference sequence). Unmatched junction bases numbered 13, after V lost 5 bases and J lost 7 bases. The CDR3 covers 15 residues.

The gene calls are TRBV10-2 and TRBJ1-1; 7 positions agree with TRBD1. Germline loops: CDR1 WSHSY, CDR2 SAAADI. The CDR3 is 14 residues long. J lost 4 bases, V lost 2 bases, and 4 bases had no gene match. CDR3 sequence reads: CASSEDRAGTEAFF. Here the CDR3 DNA reads TGCGCCAGCAGTGAGGACAGGGCGGGCACTGAAGCTTTCTTT.

The V gene is TRBV7-3, the J gene TRBJ2-1; 7 nucleotides agree with TRBD2. Unmatched junction bases numbered 6, after V lost 1 base and J lost 6 bases. The germline V gene encodes CDR1 SGHTA and CDR2 FQGTGA. This CDR3 is 15 amino acids long. Here the CDR3 DNA reads TGTGCCAGCAGCTTAAAAGGACTAGTTACCAATGAGCAGTTCTTC. As protein: CASSLKGLVTNEQFF.

This chain links TRBV15 with TRBJ1-1; 10 bases align to TRBD1. V lost 5 bases and J lost 3; bases outside the gene matches: 12. Germline V gene data show CDR1 as LNHNV and CDR2 as YYDKDF (reference sequence). The CDR3 contains 17 residues. Written as DNA, the CDR3 is TGTGCCACCAGCCCCGGGACAGGGGTGGGTTTTGACACTGAAGCTTTCTTT. Its protein product is CATSPGTGVGFDTEAFF.

This clone has a handful of counts. The J gene is TRBJ2-1, the V gene TRBV19; no firm D call. Germline V gives CDR1 LNHDA, CDR2 SQIVND (reference sequence). The V end was cut by 7 bases, the J end by 0 bases, with 10 bases between. The CDR3 covers 14 residues. CDR3 sequence: CASKQRSSYNEQFF. CDR3 nucleotide sequence: TGTGCCAGTAAGCAGAGGAGCTCCTACAATGAGCAGTTCTTC.

V gene TRBV7-9 combines with J gene TRBJ2-4; 8 positions match TRBD1. Germline V CDR1 and CDR2: SEHNR, FQNEAQ (reference sequence). The length of the CDR3 is 12 residues. V trimming: 5 bases; J trimming: 8 bases; junction bases outside the gene matches: 2. CDR3 bases: TGTGCCAGCAGCACACAGGGGGACATTCAGTACTTC. It encodes CASSTQGDIQYF.

V is TRBV9 and J is TRBJ2-1; unclear D gene. Germline CDR1 and CDR2: SGDLS and YYNGEE. This CDR3 region has 16 residues. V was clipped by 0 bases and J by 1 base, with 11 bases between them. CDR3 sequence reads: CASSVGADTSYNEQFF. CDR3 bases: TGTGCCAGCAGCGTAGGGGCAGACACATCCTACAATGAGCAGTTCTTC.

The chain links TRBV11-3 to TRBJ1-1, with D perhaps TRBD1 (5 bases). CDR1 is SGHNT, CDR2 YENEEA, per germline. The CDR3 is 14 residues long. Trimming pared 0 bases from V and 4 bases from J, leaving 9 bases between. The CDR3 region is CASSLDRAITEAFF. The CDR3 DNA follows: TGTGCCAGCAGCTTAGACAGGGCGATCACTGAAGCTTTCTTT.

This clone appeared a single time. The V call is TRBV4-1, the J call TRBJ1-4; 8 bases are shared with TRBD1. Trimming at V came to 1 base and at J to 3 bases, leaving 4 bases not matched to a gene. Germline V lookup: CDR1 MGHRA, CDR2 YSYEKL. This CDR3 is built from 16 residues. DNA for the CDR3: TGCGCCAGCAGCCAAGCACAGGGGGTGTCTAATGAAAAACTGTTTTTT. It codes for CASSQAQGVSNEKLFF.

This clone turned up a few times. The chain is built from TRBV7-2 and TRBJ2-7, with 7 nucleotides matching TRBD1. CDR3 size: 15 residues. The J segment lost 3 bases and the V segment lost 5 bases, leaving 10 bases of the junction unmatched. Germline assignment: CDR1 SGHTA and CDR2 FQGNSA. In DNA form, the CDR3 reads TGTGCCAGCAGCCAAGGTCCCTGGGACAGCTACGAGCAGTACTTC. This gives the protein CASSQGPWDSYEQYF.

V gene TRBV6-6 combines with J gene TRBJ1-6; no clear D gene. Germline V gives CDR1 MNHNY, CDR2 SVGAGI (reference sequence). The V end was cut by 7 bases, the J end by 9 bases, with 7 bases between. The CDR3 covers 11 residues. The CDR3 DNA is TGTGCCAGCACCGACTTTTCACCCCTCCACTTT. It translates to CASTDFSPLHF.

In this sample, this clone turned up a few times. The chain uses TRBV28 and TRBJ1-1, with D possibly matching TRBD1 (5 bases). CDR1 and CDR2 (germline): MDHEN, SYDVKM. This CDR3 contains 14 residues. With 4 bases removed from V and 0 bases from J, the gap between germline ends came to 9 bases. This CDR3 is CASSSGAVNTEAFF. In nucleotides, the CDR3 is TGTGCCAGCAGTTCTGGGGCAGTGAACACTGAAGCTTTCTTT.

J is TRBJ2-6 and V is TRBV5-1; 8 nucleotides align to TRBD1. The length of the CDR3 is 17 residues. V gave up 0 bases and J gave up 4 bases; unmatched junction bases: 6. Germline V gene data show CDR1 as SGHRS and CDR2 as YFSETQ. The CDR3 loop is CASSLAAGGAGANVLTF. The CDR3 DNA reads as TGCGCCAGCAGCTTGGCGGCAGGGGGCGCAGGGGCCAACGTCCTGACTTTC.

The V call is TRBV2, the J call TRBJ1-3; 7 bases align to TRBD1. Trimming cost V 2 bases and J 4 bases; bases outside gene matches: 5. CDR1 is SNHLY, CDR2 FYNNEI, per germline. The CDR3 runs 15 residues. The CDR3 here is CASSERWTGGNTIYF. In DNA, the CDR3 is TGTGCCAGCAGTGAACGGTGGACAGGAGGAAACACCATATATTTT.

This clone occurred once. The chain combines TRBV5-1 with TRBJ2-5; D is ambiguous. V lost 1 base to trimming and J lost 3 bases, with 7 bases between them. Germline V CDR1 and CDR2: SGHRS, YFSETQ. The CDR3 is made up of 13 amino acids. The CDR3, as DNA: TGCGCCAGCAGCTTGAGAGAGGAAGAGACCCAGTACTTC. Its translation: CASSLREEETQYF.

V is TRBV5-6 and J is TRBJ1-6, with unresolved D. The V end lost 4 bases, the J end lost 0 bases, and 11 bases lay between the germline ends. This CDR3 spans 16 amino acids. Per the germline V gene, CDR1 is SGHDT and CDR2 is YYEEEE. DNA of the CDR3: TGTGCCAGCAGCCTTGAATTTAGCTCCTATAATTCACCCCTCCACTTT. It yields the protein CASSLEFSSYNSPLHF.